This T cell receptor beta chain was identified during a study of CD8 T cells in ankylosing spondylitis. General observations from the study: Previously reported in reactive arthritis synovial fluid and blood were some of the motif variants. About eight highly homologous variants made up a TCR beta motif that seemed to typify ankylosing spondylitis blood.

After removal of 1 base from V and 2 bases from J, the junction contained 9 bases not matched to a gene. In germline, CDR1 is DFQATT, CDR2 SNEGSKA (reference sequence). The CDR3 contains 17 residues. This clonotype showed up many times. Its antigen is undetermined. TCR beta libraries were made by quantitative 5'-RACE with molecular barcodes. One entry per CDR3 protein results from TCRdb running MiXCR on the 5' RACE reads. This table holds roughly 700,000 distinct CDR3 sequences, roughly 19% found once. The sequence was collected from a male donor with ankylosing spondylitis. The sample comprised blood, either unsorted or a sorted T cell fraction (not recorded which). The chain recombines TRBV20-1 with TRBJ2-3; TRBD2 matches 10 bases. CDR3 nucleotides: TGCAGTGCTAGAGCCTTTAGCGGGAGGAATCTCACAGATACGCAGTATTTT. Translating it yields CSARAFSGRNLTDTQYF.